Listed below are T cell receptor beta chains from one sample, sequenced in a study of blood T cells in healthy people across ages. TCRdb recomputed calls from the 5' RACE reads with MiXCR, one row per CDR3 protein. The sample holds under 2 million distinct CDR3 sequences; roughly 32% are singletons and the top ten take about 11%. What was sequenced was blood. The receptors here all came from a woman aged 25 to 39 in good health. CDR3s leave out the opening cysteine and the closing phenylalanine or tryptophan.

>TRBV7-9
ASSPYYLTGQDTDTQY
>TRBV4-2
ASSQEAFSGTDTQY
>TRBV25-1
ASSESSWADYEQY
>TRBV11-2
ASSLVVRPYEQY
>TRBV9
ASSVGWSNEQY
>TRBV28
ASTINNQPQH
>TRBV12-3/TRBV12-4
ASGPLAGEGSDTQY
>TRBV7-9
ASSPSIGSTYEQY
>TRBV7-3
ASSPQGSLRDTQY
>TRBV4-2
ASSQGQGDLYGYT
>TRBV7-9
ASSFPWGDEQF
>TRBV20-1
SASPVATHYEQD
>TRBV29-1
SVWKGEQETQY
>TRBV10-3
AISESRGQYQETQY
>TRBV30
AWSRGNYEQY
>TRBV11-2
ASSWGRDFIYNEQF
>TRBV6-6
ASREGRDTEAF
>TRBV11-2
ASSLGGAGADTQY
>TRBV29-1
SVERFGGDRDYGYT
>TRBV5-1
ASGLRGDEQF
>TRBV12-3/TRBV12-4
ASSFRTEGAQY
>TRBV7-9
ASSFDTRLAGSKETQY
>TRBV29-1
SVAIGQGSEQY
>TRBV20-1
SAPKAGMNTEAF
>TRBV6-9
ASSYTSGVYEQY
>TRBV20-1
SATGEGPQETQY
>TRBV20-1
SAPGAGSSPLH
>TRBV29-1
SVEADTRAF
>TRBV9
ASSVGDRGETQY
>TRBV27
ASSLWQGSYEQY
>TRBV7-2
ASSLVSGQF
>TRBV7-3
ASSLRQRSQETQY
>TRBV20-1
SASRLAGVPGEETQY
>TRBV6-1
AVSRAQPQH
>TRBV28
ASSPIAVSSYEQY
>TRBV3-1
ASSPKIRAGGSYEQY
>TRBV5-1
ASSLTSGTPTQQY
>TRBV4-1
ASSQDTGMGSHVSYEQY
>TRBV6-1
ASSETNYKGGYT
>TRBV5-5
ASRTGTGGADTQY
>TRBV20-1
SARTGTGVQETQY